This T cell receptor (beta chain) was captured by sequencing in a study of vaccination and CD4 T cells after COVID-19. Study observations and caveats: Spike mono-reactivity was found in 304 of the 307 vaccine-specific clones identified in convalescent patients.

The Oncomine TCR Beta short-read assay generated sequence data from the DNA of cultured CD4+ T cells. One entry per CDR3 protein, called by TCRdb with MiXCR from the PCR reads. Altogether more than 11,000 distinct CDR3 sequences are present, less than 35% being singletons, with the ten largest covering 15% to 20%. This clonotype is medium-sized. Antigen unknown. Deletions cut 5 bases from V and 7 bases from J, with 12 bases between. In germline, CDR1 is MNHNS, CDR2 SASEGT. CDR3 length: 13 residues. The treatment denotes: approximately 9-day PBMC culture with coronavirus spike peptide pools or control peptides (ViraFEST assay).

Sequences were derived from CD4+ T cells from blood, cultured in vitro, sampled before SARS-CoV-2 vaccination. The chain combines TRBV6-1 with TRBJ1-5, with a tentative D call TRBD1 (5 bases). The receptor comes from a human donor who received a COVID-19 vaccine. The chain's CDR3 is CASSLDQGQPQHF. The CDR3 region has the DNA TGTGCCAGCAGTCTGGACCAGGGACAGCCCCAGCATTTT.